This T cell receptor beta chain is from a study of blood T cell repertoires in COVID-19 (dated by TCRdb to about 2020). Concerning the study at large: The collaborator samples originated in the United States, Italy and Spain and spanned the acute and convalescent phases of COVID-19. The material from the prospective study consisted of cDNA or gDNA derived from T cells, B-cell-depleted T cells, or PBMCs. Subjects who had been exposed to COVID-19, were actively infected with it, or had recovered from it provided the deeply sampled blood TCRbeta repertoires that made up the dataset. The repertoires were released in a freely available public database intended as a resource for research on the immune response to SARS-CoV-2. Samples came from the ongoing ImmuneRACE study (first 160 participants) plus 1,254 subjects from 6 global collaborators. Nearly every sample came with metadata listing a de-identified subject ID, COVID-19 status, age in years and sex. Where available, HLA class I and class II types were obtained from metadata supplied by the sample provider rather than from assay-based typing.

Here is what the overall study found, with its caveats: Clinical and demographic metadata were provided uncurated, with the amount varying by source and participant.

This clone was seen a single time. Its recognized antigen is unknown. Per-base quality was not reported, and no clone a single base away is much larger than it. TCRbeta CDR3 regions were amplified from genomic DNA using the immunoSEQ Assay, a bias-controlled multiplex PCR. Under the source paper's analysis protocol: Nucleated cell counts per sample were estimated from amplification of reference gene primers within the assay. Sequence reads were collapsed and filtered to measure the absolute abundance of every unique TCRbeta CDR3 rearrangement. For each sample, productive Simpson clonality was calculated as the square root of Simpson's diversity index across productive rearrangements. This is the immuneACCESS table as TCRdb keeps it, with only in-frame sequences that have V and J called. A part of the clones is gone; compared with another copy, unresolved V genes explain less than half, and the rest is unexplained. The V and J calls and clone size were taken over from that table, and D and trimming were inferred from the DNA. The sample contains roughly 350,000 clones, 92% of them found a single time. The ten largest make up roughly 18% of the sample.

Participants in the prospective study were enrolled through a virtual design, were aged roughly 18 to 90 years, and lived in 24 United States geographic areas. Cohort assignment in the prospective study relied on participant-reported clinical history from a screening survey and a study questionnaire. Recovered participants in ImmuneRACE Cohort 3 were defined by two consecutive negative NP/OP PCR tests, clearance by a healthcare professional, or resolution of symptoms. Each participant in the prospective study had whole blood, serum and a nasopharyngeal or oropharyngeal swab collected by mobile phlebotomists. Prospective study participants could optionally give additional blood draws and questionnaires over a roughly two-month period. Prospective study blood samples were shipped either frozen or at room temperature before DNA extraction. Sequencing used PBMCs or T cells enriched from blood (not recorded which). This receptor was identified in a woman aged 30 to 39 who had recovered from COVID-19.

CDR3 protein: CASSSRESYEQYF. The nucleotides are TGTGCCAGTAGTAGTCGGGAGTCCTACGAGCAGTACTTC. The rearrangement joined TRBV19 to TRBJ2-7; 6 matching bases give a weak D call of TRBD2. CDR3 length: 13 amino acids, cysteine to phenylalanine. Only the CDR3 portion is preserved as DNA: 39 bases, with reading frame beginning at the first base. CDR1 LNHDA and CDR2 SQIVND were looked up in the germline V gene (reference sequence). V is shortened by 4 bases, J by 1 base, and the region joining them spans 8 bases.